One and the same sample provided the 9 T cell receptor beta chains below, sequenced in a study of Tregs in tolerant kidney transplant recipients. Sequenced by immunoSEQ multiplex PCR; TCRdb stores in-frame clones only, minus some. Here the sample spans over 60,000 clones, nearly 98% being singletons. This material consisted of CD4+ T cells from blood, taken before the transplant. The receptors shown here come from a human donor who received a combined kidney and bone marrow transplant.

Written as DNA, the CDR3 is TGTGCCTGGTCCCGCCAGGGCAATCAGCCCCAGCATTTT. It codes for CAWSRQGNQPQHF. This chain uses TRBV30 with TRBJ1-5; no reliable D call. The V end was cut by 5 bases, the J end by 2 bases, with 10 bases between. Germline CDR1 is GTSNPN and CDR2 is SVGIG (reference sequence). The CDR3 consists of 13 residues.

The chain recombines TRBV6-1 with TRBJ2-7; TRBD2 might be the D (6 bases). V dropped 7 bases and J dropped 3 bases, with 13 bases sitting between them. The CDR3 extends over 13 amino acids. Germline V CDR1 and CDR2: MNHNS, SASEGT. The CDR3 nucleotides are TGTGCCAGCACCCTGAACGGGGGCTACGAGCAGTACTTC. Its protein product is CASTLNGGYEQYF.

The chain recombines TRBV7-3 with TRBJ2-1; 10 bases line up with TRBD2. Trimming took 5 bases from V and 7 from J; bases not matched to a gene: 8. This CDR3 spans 15 amino acids. The germline gives CDR1 SGHTA, CDR2 FQGTGA. Here the CDR3 reads CASSKSGGAQNEQFF. In DNA, the CDR3 is TGTGCCAGCAGCAAAAGCGGGGGGGCGCAGAATGAGCAGTTCTTC.

The chain carries TRBV6-5 and TRBJ2-1; 9 nucleotides agree with TRBD2. Looked up from germline, CDR1 is MNHEY and CDR2 is SVGAGI. The CDR3 sequence is 16 residues long. The junction had 5 bases not matched to a gene; V was cut back by 0 bases and J by 5 bases. The CDR3 is CASSYSGRGGDNEQFF. CDR3 coding DNA: TGTGCCAGCAGTTACTCGGGGCGGGGGGGCGACAATGAGCAGTTCTTC.

The chain links TRBV5-1 to TRBJ1-1; 9 bases line up with TRBD1. The CDR3 extends over 16 amino acids. J lost 2 bases, V lost 0 bases, and 5 bases had no gene match. Looked up from germline, CDR1 is SGHRS and CDR2 is YFSETQ. In DNA, the CDR3 is TGCGCCAGCAGCTTGGTGACAGGGGGTGGTAACACTGAAGCTTTCTTT. Translation gives CASSLVTGGGNTEAFF.

The rearrangement joins TRBV6-5 to TRBJ2-1; a possible D gene is TRBD1 (5 bases). V lost 4 bases, J lost 2 bases, and 9 bases lay in between. The CDR3 loop spans 14 amino acids. CDR1 and CDR2 (germline): MNHEY, SVGAGI. The CDR3 bases are TGTGCCAGCAGTTTGAAGGGGCCCTACAATGAGCAGTTCTTC. Translation gives CASSLKGPYNEQFF.

Only one count was recorded for this clone. CDR3 DNA sequence: TGTGCCAGCTCACGCGGCAGCTCCTACAATGAGCAGTTCTTC. This encodes CASSRGSSYNEQFF. This chain joins TRBV18 and TRBJ2-1; D is unclear. V dropped 4 bases and J dropped 0 bases, with 7 bases sitting between them. Germline-derived CDR1 and CDR2 are KGHSH and LQKENI. The CDR3 length is 14 residues.

The chain carries TRBV6-5 and TRBJ2-7; 9 bases align to TRBD2. This CDR3 is 13 amino acids long. V was pared by 8 bases and J by 3 bases, with 5 bases of the junction left unmatched. From germline, CDR1 is MNHEY and CDR2 SVGAGI. This CDR3 reads CASGAAGGYEQYF. DNA for the CDR3: TGTGCCAGCGGGGCAGCGGGGGGCTACGAGCAGTACTTC.

This chain joins TRBV7-2 and TRBJ2-7; 10 positions agree with TRBD1. Per the germline V gene, CDR1 is SGHTA and CDR2 is FQGNSA. The CDR3 consists of 16 residues. V dropped 3 bases and J dropped 3; count of bases not matched to a gene: 8. Written as DNA, the CDR3 is TGTGCCAGCAGCTTTCAGACAGGGGGCCAAAACTACGAGCAGTACTTC. Translation gives CASSFQTGGQNYEQYF.